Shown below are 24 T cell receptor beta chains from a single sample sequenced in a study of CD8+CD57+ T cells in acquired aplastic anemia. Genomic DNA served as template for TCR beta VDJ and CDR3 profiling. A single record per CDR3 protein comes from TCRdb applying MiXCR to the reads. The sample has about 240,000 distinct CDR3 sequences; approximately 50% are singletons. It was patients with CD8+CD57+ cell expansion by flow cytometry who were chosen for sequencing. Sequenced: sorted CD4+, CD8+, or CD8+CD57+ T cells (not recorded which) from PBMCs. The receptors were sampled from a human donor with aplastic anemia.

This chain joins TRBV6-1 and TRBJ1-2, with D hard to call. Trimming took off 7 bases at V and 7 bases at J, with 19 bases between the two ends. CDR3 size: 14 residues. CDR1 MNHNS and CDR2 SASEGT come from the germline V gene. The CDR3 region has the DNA TGTGCCAGCATAGACTCGAGTGAGGCGTCTGGCTACACCTTC. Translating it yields CASIDSSEASGYTF.

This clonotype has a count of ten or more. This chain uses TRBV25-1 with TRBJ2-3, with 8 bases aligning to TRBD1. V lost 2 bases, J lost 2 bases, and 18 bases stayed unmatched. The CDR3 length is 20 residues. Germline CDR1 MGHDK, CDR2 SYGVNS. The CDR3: CASSESRIEGQVPTTDTQYF. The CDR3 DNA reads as TGTGCCAGCAGTGAAAGTCGTATAGAGGGACAGGTACCCACCACAGATACGCAGTATTTT.

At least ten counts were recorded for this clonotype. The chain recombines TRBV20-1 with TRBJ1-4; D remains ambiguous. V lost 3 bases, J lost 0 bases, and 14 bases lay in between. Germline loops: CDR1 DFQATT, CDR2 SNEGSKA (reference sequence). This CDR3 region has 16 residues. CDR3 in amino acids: CSARAQEIATNEKLFF. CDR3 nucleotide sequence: TGCAGTGCTAGGGCTCAGGAAATTGCAACTAATGAAAAACTGTTTTTT.

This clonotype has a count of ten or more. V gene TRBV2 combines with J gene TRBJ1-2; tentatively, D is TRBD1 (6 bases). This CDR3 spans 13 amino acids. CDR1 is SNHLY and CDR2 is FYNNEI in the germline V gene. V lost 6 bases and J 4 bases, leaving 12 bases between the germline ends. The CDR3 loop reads CASRTGSGYGYTF. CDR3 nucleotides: TGTGCCAGCAGAACAGGGTCAGGCTATGGCTACACCTTC.

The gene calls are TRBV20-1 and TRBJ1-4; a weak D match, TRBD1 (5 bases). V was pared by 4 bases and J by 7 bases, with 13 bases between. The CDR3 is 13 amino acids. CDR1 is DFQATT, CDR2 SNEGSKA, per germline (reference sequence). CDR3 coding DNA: TGCAGTGCTAAGAACGCCCAGGGTGAAAAACTGTTTTTT. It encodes CSAKNAQGEKLFF.

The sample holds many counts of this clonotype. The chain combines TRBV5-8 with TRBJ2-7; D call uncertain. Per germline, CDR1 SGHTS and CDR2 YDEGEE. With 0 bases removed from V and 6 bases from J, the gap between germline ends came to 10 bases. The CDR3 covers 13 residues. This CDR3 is CASSLGQRSEQYF. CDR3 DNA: TGTGCCAGCAGCTTGGGCCAGAGGAGCGAGCAGTACTTC.

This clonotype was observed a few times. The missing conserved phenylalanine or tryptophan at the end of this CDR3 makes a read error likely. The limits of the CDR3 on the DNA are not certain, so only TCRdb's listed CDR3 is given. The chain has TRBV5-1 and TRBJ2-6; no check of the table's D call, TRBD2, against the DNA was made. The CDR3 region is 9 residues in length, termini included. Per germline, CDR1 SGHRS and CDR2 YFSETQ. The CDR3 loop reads CASSQDLSG.

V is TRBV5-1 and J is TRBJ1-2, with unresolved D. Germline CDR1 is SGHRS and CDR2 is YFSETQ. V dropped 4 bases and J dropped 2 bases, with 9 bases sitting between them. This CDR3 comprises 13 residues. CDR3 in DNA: TGCGCCAGCAGCCAAAAAGGAAACTATGGCTACACCTTC. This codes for CASSQKGNYGYTF.

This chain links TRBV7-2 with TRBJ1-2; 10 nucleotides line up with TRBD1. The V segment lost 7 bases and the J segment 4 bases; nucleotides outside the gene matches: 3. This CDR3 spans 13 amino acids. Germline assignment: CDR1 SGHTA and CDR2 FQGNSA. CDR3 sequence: CASMGQGSYGYTF. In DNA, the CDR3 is TGTGCCAGCATGGGACAGGGGAGCTATGGCTACACCTTC.

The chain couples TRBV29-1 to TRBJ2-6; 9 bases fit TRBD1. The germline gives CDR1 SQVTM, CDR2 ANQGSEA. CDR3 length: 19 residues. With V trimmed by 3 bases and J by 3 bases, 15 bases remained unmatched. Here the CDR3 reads CSVEGPGQGTLSGANVLTF. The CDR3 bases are TGCAGCGTTGAGGGACCGGGACAGGGAACACTTAGTGGGGCCAACGTCCTGACTTTC.

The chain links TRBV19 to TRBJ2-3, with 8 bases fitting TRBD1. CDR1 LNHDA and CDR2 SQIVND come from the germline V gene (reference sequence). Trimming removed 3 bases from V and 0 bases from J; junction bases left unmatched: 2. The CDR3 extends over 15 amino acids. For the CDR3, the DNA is TGTGCCAGTAGTATGGACAGGGCCAGCACAGATACGCAGTATTTT. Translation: CASSMDRASTDTQYF. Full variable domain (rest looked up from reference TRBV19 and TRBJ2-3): DGGITQSPKYLFRKEGQNVTLSCEQNLNHDAMYWYRQDPGQGLRLIYYSQIVNDFQKGDIAEGYSVSREKKESFPLTVTSAQKNPTAFYLCASSMDRASTDTQYFGPGTRLTVL.

CDR3 in amino acids: CASSPPHGQGAIGEKLFF. The CDR3, as DNA: TGTGCCAGCAGCCCACCTCACGGACAGGGGGCTATTGGAGAAAAACTGTTTTTT. The chain combines TRBV2 with TRBJ1-4, with 11 bases lining up with TRBD1. V lost 6 bases to trimming and J lost 8 bases; unmatched junction nucleotides: 17. The CDR3 has 18 residues. Germline V gene sequence: CDR1 SNHLY, CDR2 FYNNEI.

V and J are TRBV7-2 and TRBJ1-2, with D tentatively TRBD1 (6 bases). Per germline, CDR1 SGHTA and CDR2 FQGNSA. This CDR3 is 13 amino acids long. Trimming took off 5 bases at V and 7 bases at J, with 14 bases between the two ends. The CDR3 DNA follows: TGTGCCAGCAGCCGAGGGGGTGATGGTGGCTACACCTTC. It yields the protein CASSRGGDGGYTF.

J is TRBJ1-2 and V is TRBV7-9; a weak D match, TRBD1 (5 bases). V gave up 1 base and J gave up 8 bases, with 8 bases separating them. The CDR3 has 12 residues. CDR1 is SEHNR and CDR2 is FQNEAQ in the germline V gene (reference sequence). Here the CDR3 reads CASSLEGFGYTF. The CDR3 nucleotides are TGTGCCAGCAGCTTAGAGGGGTTCGGCTACACCTTC. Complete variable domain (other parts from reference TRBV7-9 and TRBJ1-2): DTGVSQNPRHKITKRGQNVTFRCDPISEHNRLYWYRQTLGQGPEFLTYFQNEAQLEKSRLLSDRFSAERPKGSFSTLEIQRTEQGDSAMYLCASSLEGFGYTFGSGTRLTVV.

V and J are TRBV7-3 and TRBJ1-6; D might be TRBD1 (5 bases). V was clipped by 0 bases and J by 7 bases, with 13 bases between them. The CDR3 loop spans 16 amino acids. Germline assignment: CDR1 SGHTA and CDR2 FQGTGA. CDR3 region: CASSLTRGQGNSPLHF. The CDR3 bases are TGTGCCAGCAGCTTAACACGAGGTCAGGGCAATTCACCCCTCCACTTT.

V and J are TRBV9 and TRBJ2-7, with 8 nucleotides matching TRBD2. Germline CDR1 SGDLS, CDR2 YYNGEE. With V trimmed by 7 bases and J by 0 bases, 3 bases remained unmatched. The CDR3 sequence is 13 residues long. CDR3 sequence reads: CASGRGDSYEQYF. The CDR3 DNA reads TGTGCCAGCGGGCGGGGGGACTCCTACGAGCAGTACTTC.

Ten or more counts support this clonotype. CDR3 residues: CSVEGRGHRGTEAFF. The CDR3 DNA sequence: TGCAGCGTTGAGGGCAGGGGGCATAGGGGCACTGAAGCTTTCTTT. The chain combines TRBV29-1 with TRBJ1-1, with 8 positions matching TRBD1. Germline lookup yields CDR1 SQVTM and CDR2 ANQGSEA. This CDR3 is 15 amino acids long. Germline trimming cut 3 bases from V and 4 bases from J; bases unmatched to any gene: 10.

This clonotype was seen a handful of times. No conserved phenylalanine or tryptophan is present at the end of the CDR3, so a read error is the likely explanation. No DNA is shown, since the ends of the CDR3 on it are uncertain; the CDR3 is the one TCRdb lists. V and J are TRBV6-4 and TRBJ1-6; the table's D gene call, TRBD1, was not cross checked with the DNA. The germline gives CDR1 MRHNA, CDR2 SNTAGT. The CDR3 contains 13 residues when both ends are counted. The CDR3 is CASSDGTNSPLQS.

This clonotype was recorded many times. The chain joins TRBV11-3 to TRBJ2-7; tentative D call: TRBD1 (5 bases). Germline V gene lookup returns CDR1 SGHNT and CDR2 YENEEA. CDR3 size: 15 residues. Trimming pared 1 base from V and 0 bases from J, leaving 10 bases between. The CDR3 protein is CASSLGVGDSYEQYF. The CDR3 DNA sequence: TGTGCCAGCAGCTTAGGGGTAGGGGACTCCTACGAGCAGTACTTC.

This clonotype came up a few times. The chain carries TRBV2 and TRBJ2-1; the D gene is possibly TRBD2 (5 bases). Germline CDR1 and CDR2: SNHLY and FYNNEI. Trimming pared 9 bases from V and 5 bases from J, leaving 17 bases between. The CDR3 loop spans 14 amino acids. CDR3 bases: TGTGCCAGTGCCCCTGAGGAGGTCCACAATGAGCAGTTCTTC. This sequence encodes CASAPEEVHNEQFF.

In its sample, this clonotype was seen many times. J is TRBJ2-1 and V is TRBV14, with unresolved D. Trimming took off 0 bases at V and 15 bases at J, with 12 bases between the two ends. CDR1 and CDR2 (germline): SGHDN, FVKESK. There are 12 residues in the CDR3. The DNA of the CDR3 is TGTGCCAGCAGCCAAGATGGGCCGACCCCGTTCTTC. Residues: CASSQDGPTPFF.

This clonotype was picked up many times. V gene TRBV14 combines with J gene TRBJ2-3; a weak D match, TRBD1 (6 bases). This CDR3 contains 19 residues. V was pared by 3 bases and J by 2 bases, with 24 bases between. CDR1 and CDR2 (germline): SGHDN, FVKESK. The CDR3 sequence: CASSQYLLRDTEITDTQYF. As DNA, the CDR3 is TGTGCCAGCAGCCAGTATCTCCTCCGGGACACCGAAATCACAGATACGCAGTATTTT.

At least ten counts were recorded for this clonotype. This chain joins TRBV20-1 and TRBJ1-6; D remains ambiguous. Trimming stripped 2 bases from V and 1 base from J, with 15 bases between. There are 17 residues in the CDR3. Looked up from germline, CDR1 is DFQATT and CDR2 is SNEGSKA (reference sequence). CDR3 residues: CSARSRAGSSYNSPLHF. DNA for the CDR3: TGCAGTGCTAGATCGAGGGCGGGCAGTTCCTATAATTCACCCCTCCACTTT.

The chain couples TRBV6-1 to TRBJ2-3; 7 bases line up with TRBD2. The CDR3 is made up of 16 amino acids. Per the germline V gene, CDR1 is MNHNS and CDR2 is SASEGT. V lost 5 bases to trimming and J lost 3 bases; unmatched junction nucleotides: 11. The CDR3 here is CASSQKDGRGTDTQYF. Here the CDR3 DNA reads TGTGCCAGCAGTCAAAAGGACGGGCGGGGGACAGATACGCAGTATTTT.